The T cell receptor beta chain under discussion was sequenced for a study of blood T cell repertoires in COVID-19. Study information: The United States, Italy and Spain were the sources of the acute and convalescent COVID-19 samples. The analysed material was cDNA or gDNA that came from T cells, B-cell-depleted T cells, or PBMCs.

CDR3 size: 11 residues. The germline gives CDR1 DFQATT, CDR2 SNEGSKA (reference sequence). V shed 6 bases and J shed 8 bases, with 11 bases lying between them. This clone was seen only once. Per the original methods: Reference gene primer amplification gave estimated nucleated cell counts. The repertoire was sequenced with immunoSEQ multiplex PCR; TCRdb's copy has only in-frame clones and lacks some. That table gives V, J and clone size, and the DNA gave D and trimming. This table has about 240,000 clones, about nine tenths appearing once. This chain connects TRBV20-1 to TRBJ2-1; D remains ambiguous. This sequence originates from a man in his 60s with acute or convalescent COVID-19. The specimen sequenced was peripheral blood. In DNA, the CDR3 is TGCAGTGCCGACGGAGACGATGAGCAGTTCTTC. It codes for CSADGDDEQFF.